Following are 11 T cell receptor beta chains from one sample sequenced in a study of T cells in Graves' hyperthyroidism and ophthalmopathy. There were TCR beta CDR3 regions amplified from RNA transcripts. HTBI primers drove first-round RT-PCR of the TCR CDR3. TCRdb fed the multiplex PCR reads into MiXCR, producing one record per CDR3 protein. The profile shows approximately 600,000 distinct CDR3 sequences, 14% to 15% of them singletons. Sequences were obtained from blood. Every receptor here comes from a woman between 35 and 50 years old with Graves' ophthalmopathy.

The table lists this clonotype with many counts. The chain joins TRBV19 to TRBJ1-3, with D unclear. The CDR3 extends over 15 amino acids. Germline V gene sequence: CDR1 LNHDA, CDR2 SQIVND (reference sequence). Deletions cut 5 bases from V and 0 bases from J, with 11 bases between. CDR3 residues: CASSPGLNSGNTIYF. CDR3 coding DNA: TGTGCCAGTAGTCCTGGGCTGAACTCTGGAAACACCATATATTTT.

This clonotype appeared many times. The chain joins TRBV27 to TRBJ2-7, with a possible D match to TRBD2 (5 bases). Germline V gene data show CDR1 as MNHEY and CDR2 as SMNVEV (reference sequence). CDR3 length: 12 residues. Trimming stripped 7 bases from V and 5 bases from J, with 12 bases between. CDR3: CASKEGVNEQYF. DNA for the CDR3: TGTGCCAGCAAAGAGGGCGTCAACGAGCAGTACTTC.

The V gene is TRBV12-3 or TRBV12-4, the J gene TRBJ2-7; possible D gene TRBD2, 5 bases. Trimming removed 5 bases at V and 3 bases at J, with 14 bases between. The CDR3 totals 14 residues. The CDR3 DNA reads as TGTGCCAGCAGTCCCCCGGAGGCACTCTACGAGCAGTACTTC. It codes for CASSPPEALYEQYF.

This clonotype was observed many times. This chain joins TRBV29-1 and TRBJ2-5, with 10 bases lining up with TRBD1. This CDR3 spans 14 amino acids. V shed 6 bases, J shed 1 base, and the junction held 5 bases outside the gene matches. Germline V gene lookup returns CDR1 SQVTM and CDR2 ANQGSEA. The CDR3, as DNA: TGCAGCGTGGGGGACAGGGGCCTCCAAGAGACCCAGTACTTC. Amino acid sequence: CSVGDRGLQETQYF.

This clonotype was detected ten times or more. The CDR3, as DNA: TGTGCCAGCAGCCTGGGACTAGCGGGAGGGGATCCCTACGAGCAGTACTTC. It yields the protein CASSLGLAGGDPYEQYF. The rearrangement links TRBV7-8 to TRBJ2-7; 16 bases fit TRBD2. V dropped 5 bases and J dropped 2; count of bases not matched to a gene: 6. The CDR3 length is 17 residues. Per the germline V gene, CDR1 is SGHVS and CDR2 is FQNEAQ. The full variable domain, completed using reference TRBV7-8 and TRBJ2-7, is GAGVSQSPRYKVAKRGQDVALRCDPISGHVSLFWYQQALGQGPEFLTYFQNEAQLDKSGLPSDRFFAERPEGSVSTLKIQRTQQEDSAVYLCASSLGLAGGDPYEQYFGPGTRLTVT.

This clonotype was recorded a few times. The chain combines TRBV6-2 or TRBV6-3 with TRBJ2-7; 11 positions match TRBD1. V was pared by 6 bases and J by 2 bases, with 6 bases of the junction left unmatched. Germline V gives CDR1 MNHEY, CDR2 SVGEGT. This CDR3 has 15 amino acids. Here the CDR3 reads CASRSLGQGAYEQYF. DNA of the CDR3: TGTGCCAGCAGATCCCTGGGACAGGGGGCCTACGAGCAGTACTTC.

This clonotype was detected many times. The chain has TRBV9 and TRBJ2-7; TRBD2 might be the D (6 bases). This CDR3 contains 16 residues. V was cut by 3 bases and J by 0 bases, with 16 bases left in between. Per germline, CDR1 SGDLS and CDR2 YYNGEE. The CDR3 loop is CASSASRDFPSYEQYF. The CDR3 bases are TGTGCCAGCAGCGCCTCCCGGGACTTCCCCTCCTACGAGCAGTACTTC.

This clonotype came up many times. The CDR3 spells CSVMTGGDYGYTF. CDR3 in DNA: TGCAGTGTTATGACGGGAGGGGACTATGGCTACACCTTC. V gene TRBV20-1 combines with J gene TRBJ1-2, with a possible D match to TRBD1 (5 bases). Trimming pared 7 bases from V and 3 bases from J, leaving 15 bases between. Germline-derived CDR1 and CDR2 are DFQATT and SNEGSKA (reference sequence). CDR3 size: 13 residues.

The chain is built from TRBV27 and TRBJ1-1; possible D gene TRBD1, 5 bases. Per the germline V gene, CDR1 is MNHEY and CDR2 is SMNVEV (reference sequence). The CDR3 covers 15 residues. V was pared by 6 bases and J by 5 bases, with 19 bases between. The CDR3 loop is CASRATTVTGTEAFF. The CDR3 region has the DNA TGTGCCAGCAGGGCTACTACCGTAACAGGTACTGAAGCTTTCTTT.

This clonotype was seen many times. The rearrangement joins TRBV12-3 or TRBV12-4 to TRBJ1-1; D is unresolved. The CDR3 totals 15 residues. V was clipped by 3 bases and J by 5 bases, with 16 bases between them. CDR3: CASSFREAMRTEAFF. DNA of the CDR3: TGTGCCAGCAGTTTCCGGGAAGCGATGAGAACTGAAGCTTTCTTT.

Ten or more counts support this clonotype. The rearrangement links TRBV7-6 to TRBJ1-3; D remains ambiguous. V lost 5 bases to trimming and J lost 4 bases, with 15 bases between them. The germline V gene has CDR1 SGHVS and CDR2 FNYEAQ. The CDR3 is made up of 15 amino acids. The CDR3 region has the DNA TGTGCCAGCAGCCCGACCGCGGTGGGGGGAAACACCATATATTTT. The encoded protein is CASSPTAVGGNTIYF.